One sample yielded the 5 T cell receptor beta chains listed below, sequenced in a study of blood T cell repertoires in COVID-19. Method: immunoSEQ multiplex PCR; TCRdb's copy keeps in-frame clones and lacks some. The data show 100,000 to 130,000 clones, more than 70% seen once. The sequenced sample consisted of peripheral blood. The receptors here all came from a human donor in a cohort sampled during active COVID-19.

This chain joins TRBV27 and TRBJ1-6; TRBD1 matches at 9 bases. J was trimmed by 8 bases and V by 5 bases; bases with no gene match: 7. CDR3 size: 15 residues. CDR1 is MNHEY and CDR2 is SMNVEV in the germline V gene (reference sequence). The CDR3 nucleotides are TGTGCCAGCAGTCCGGGACAGGGTACCCATTCACCCCTCCACTTT. Translating gives CASSPGQGTHSPLHF.

This clone appeared a few times. This chain links TRBV27 with TRBJ2-1; 7 bases are a match to TRBD2. The CDR3 totals 15 residues. With V trimmed by 7 bases and J by 0 bases, 6 bases remained unmatched. Germline assignment: CDR1 MNHEY and CDR2 SMNVEV (reference sequence). The CDR3 loop reads CASTKRGSSYNEQFF. CDR3 in DNA: TGTGCCAGCACTAAGCGGGGCAGCTCCTACAATGAGCAGTTCTTC.

The chain carries TRBV5-1 and TRBJ2-2, with 11 bases lining up with TRBD2. This CDR3 region has 18 residues. CDR1 is SGHRS and CDR2 is YFSETQ in the germline V gene. V shed 2 bases and J 6 bases; nucleotides not matched to a gene: 12. This CDR3 is CASSLASGRTWFPGELFF. CDR3 coding DNA: TGCGCCAGCAGCTTAGCTAGCGGGAGGACTTGGTTCCCCGGGGAGCTGTTTTTT.

The chain combines TRBV18 with TRBJ1-5; 11 nucleotides agree with TRBD1. From germline, CDR1 is KGHSH and CDR2 LQKENI. Trimming at V came to 4 bases and at J to 3 bases, leaving 2 bases not matched to a gene. The CDR3 loop spans 15 amino acids. CDR3 in amino acids: CASSQDRGLNQPQHF. The CDR3 nucleotides are TGTGCCAGCTCACAGGACAGGGGGCTCAATCAGCCCCAGCATTTT.

This sequence joins TRBV18 and TRBJ1-2; 9 nucleotides align to TRBD1. From germline, CDR1 is KGHSH and CDR2 LQKENI. The CDR3 length is 16 residues. J gave up 1 base and V 3 bases, and 6 bases lay outside the gene matches. The CDR3 nucleotides read TGTGCCAGCTCACCCCGGGAGACAGGGGGTAACTATGGCTACACCTTC. Its translation: CASSPRETGGNYGYTF.